This T cell receptor (beta chain) was observed in a study of T cells in Graves' hyperthyroidism and ophthalmopathy. Overall study context: Initial diagnosis, before any treatment, was when peripheral blood was collected. Study-level findings and limits: Most thyroid clonotypes with frequency above 0.001 were detected in blood. In simple terms, a model built on 13 V-J features told ophthalmopathy apart from stable hyperthyroidism.

The CDR3 is made up of 13 amino acids. The germline V gene has CDR1 SEHNR and CDR2 FQNEAQ (reference sequence). With 1 base removed from V and 8 bases from J, the gap between germline ends came to 11 bases. RNA transcripts served as the template for amplifying TCR beta CDR3 regions. TCR CDR3 underwent first-round RT-PCR with the HTBI primer set. In TCRdb, the multiplex PCR reads were re-called with MiXCR into one record per CDR3 protein. The sample contains a few hundred thousand distinct CDR3 sequences, more than 15% of which appear only once. A remark on this clonotype: The target antigen is unknown.

A NOSPECS grade of at least 4, a Clinical Activity Score of at least 3 and duration under 3 months were recorded in ophthalmopathy patients. The sequence was collected from a woman in her thirties or forties with Graves' ophthalmopathy. The chain has TRBV7-9 and TRBJ1-2; no reliable D call. The sample consisted of blood. Here the CDR3 DNA reads TGTGCCAGCAGCTTAGAGCTGGTCCCCGGCTACACCTTC. It is translated as CASSLELVPGYTF.